This T cell receptor beta chain was sequenced during a study of response to subunit inactivated influenza vaccine. A word on this clonotype: Its antigen is still unknown.

TCRdb redid the calling of the RT-PCR reads with MiXCR, one entry per CDR3 protein. The table has 700,000 to 800,000 distinct CDR3 sequences, approximately 17% seen once. Trimming stripped 3 bases from V and 5 bases from J, with 10 bases between. CDR1 is SSHAT and CDR2 is FNYEAQ in the germline V gene (reference sequence). The CDR3 sequence is 13 residues long. Findings and caveats of the study: Researchers suggested that each seasonal influenza vaccination recruits few new T cells.

This material consisted of PBMCs from blood, taken about 5 days after vaccination. The sequence derives from a man between 50 and 59 years old who received an inactivated influenza vaccine. The chain employs TRBV7-7 and TRBJ2-5; a possible D gene is TRBD1 (5 bases). CDR3 amino acids: CASSFAGLETQYF. CDR3 sequence (DNA): TGTGCCAGCAGCTTTGCAGGGCTTGAGACCCAGTACTTC.